The rows below give T cell receptor beta chains drawn from one sample of a study of cytomegalovirus exposure and HLA in healthy donors. Profiled with immunoSEQ multiplex PCR; TCRdb holds only in-frame clones, not every one. The sample consists of fewer than 150,000 clones, more than 60% of them appearing once. The material sequenced was PBMCs. Source of these receptors: a male donor in good health and CMV-seronegative. The CDR3 runs from the conserved cysteine through the conserved F or W. The D gene is left open where the match is weak. Clone size is given for some rows only: seen once, a few or many times, or a class if the clone is expanded.

d_gene: NA; j_gene: TRBJ2-1; abundance: NA; v_gene: TRBV21-1; CDR3aa: CASSKKGPSDRGSEQFF; CDR3nt: TGTGCCAGCAGCAAAAAGGGCCCCTCGGACAGGGGGAGCGAGCAGTTCTTC
d_gene: TRBD2; j_gene: TRBJ2-1; abundance: NA; v_gene: TRBV10-3; CDR3aa: CAISDEWTSGMYSYNEQFF; CDR3nt: TGTGCCATCAGTGACGAGTGGACTAGCGGGATGTACTCCTACAATGAGCAGTTCTTC
d_gene: NA; j_gene: TRBJ1-3; abundance: NA; v_gene: TRBV5-1; CDR3aa: CASSPSGNTGNTIYF; CDR3nt: TGCGCCAGCAGTCCCTCAGGGAACACTGGAAACACCATATATTTT
d_gene: NA; j_gene: TRBJ1-3; abundance: NA; v_gene: TRBV25-1; CDR3aa: CASKRQSGNTIYF; CDR3nt: TGTGCCAGCAAGAGACAGTCTGGAAACACCATATATTTT
d_gene: TRBD2; j_gene: TRBJ2-7; abundance: NA; v_gene: TRBV5-1; CDR3aa: CASSLEVAGNEQYF; CDR3nt: TGCGCCAGCAGCTTGGAGGTAGCGGGAAACGAGCAGTACTTC
d_gene: TRBD1; j_gene: TRBJ1-2; abundance: once; v_gene: TRBV6-1; CDR3aa: CASSERDSYGYTF; CDR3nt: TGTGCCAGCAGTGAACGGGACAGTTATGGCTACACCTTC
d_gene: NA; j_gene: TRBJ2-7; abundance: NA; v_gene: TRBV7-9; CDR3aa: CASSLSELLREQYF; CDR3nt: TGTGCCAGCAGCTTGAGCGAACTCCTACGAGAGCAGTACTTC
d_gene: TRBD1; j_gene: TRBJ2-2; abundance: once; v_gene: TRBV5-8; CDR3aa: CASSLRLDRGINTGELFF; CDR3nt: TGTGCCAGCAGCTTGCGCCTGGACAGGGGAATTAACACCGGGGAGCTGTTTTTT
d_gene: NA; j_gene: TRBJ1-1; abundance: NA; v_gene: TRBV30; CDR3aa: CASGPQGNPMNTEAFF; CDR3nt: TGTGCGTCGGGACCCCAGGGGAACCCCATGAACACTGAAGCTTTCTTT
d_gene: TRBD1; j_gene: TRBJ1-2; abundance: NA; v_gene: TRBV19; CDR3aa: CASSDFRQGGYTF; CDR3nt: TGTGCCAGTAGCGATTTTAGACAGGGCGGCTACACCTTC
d_gene: NA; j_gene: TRBJ1-4; abundance: few; v_gene: TRBV7-9; CDR3aa: CASSLSGTRSEKLFF; CDR3nt: TGTGCCAGCAGCCTAAGCGGGACCCGGTCCGAAAAACTGTTTTTT
d_gene: NA; j_gene: TRBJ1-1; abundance: NA; v_gene: TRBV6-6; CDR3aa: CASSSGNTEAFF; CDR3nt: TGTGCCAGCAGTTCAGGGAACACTGAAGCTTTCTTT
d_gene: TRBD1; j_gene: TRBJ2-5; abundance: NA; v_gene: TRBV5-1; CDR3aa: CASSLSGQGIGYQETQYF; CDR3nt: TGCGCCAGCAGCTTGTCGGGACAGGGAATAGGGTACCAAGAGACCCAGTACTTC
d_gene: NA; j_gene: TRBJ1-4; abundance: NA; v_gene: TRBV7-6; CDR3aa: CASSLARSTNEKLFF; CDR3nt: TGTGCCAGCAGCTTAGCCCGGTCAACTAATGAAAAACTGTTTTTT
d_gene: TRBD1; j_gene: TRBJ2-3; abundance: NA; v_gene: TRBV9; CDR3aa: CASSAGQGLADTQYF; CDR3nt: TGTGCCAGCAGCGCAGGACAGGGTTTGGCGGATACGCAGTATTTT
d_gene: NA; j_gene: TRBJ1-6; abundance: NA; v_gene: TRBV21-1; CDR3aa: CASSKYLRAKISPLHF; CDR3nt: TGTGCCAGCAGCAAATATCTCAGGGCTAAGATTTCACCCCTCCACTTT
d_gene: TRBD1; j_gene: TRBJ1-2; abundance: NA; v_gene: TRBV7-9; CDR3aa: CASSNGQAYGYTF; CDR3nt: TGTGCCAGCAGTAACGGACAGGCCTATGGCTACACCTTC
d_gene: NA; j_gene: TRBJ1-1; abundance: NA; v_gene: TRBV14; CDR3aa: CASSQVSTEAFF; CDR3nt: TGTGCCAGCAGCCAAGTGAGCACTGAAGCTTTCTTT
d_gene: TRBD2; j_gene: TRBJ2-3; abundance: NA; v_gene: TRBV9; CDR3aa: CASSVGNSGGYTDTQYF; CDR3nt: TGTGCCAGCAGCGTAGGTAATAGCGGGGGGTACACAGATACGCAGTATTTT
d_gene: NA; j_gene: TRBJ2-1; abundance: NA; v_gene: TRBV21-1; CDR3aa: CASLIRALPYNEQFF; CDR3nt: TGTGCCAGCCTAATCAGGGCTTTACCCTACAATGAGCAGTTCTTC
d_gene: TRBD1; j_gene: TRBJ2-7; abundance: NA; v_gene: TRBV29-1; CDR3aa: CSAARGQVRGEQYF; CDR3nt: TGCAGCGCTGCCCGGGGACAGGTCCGTGGTGAGCAGTACTTC
d_gene: TRBD1; j_gene: TRBJ1-1; abundance: NA; v_gene: TRBV10-1; CDR3aa: CASSGFSRQGTEAFF; CDR3nt: TGCGCCAGCAGTGGATTTTCCAGACAGGGCACTGAAGCTTTCTTT
d_gene: TRBD1; j_gene: TRBJ1-5; abundance: once; v_gene: TRBV27; CDR3aa: CASSSHDRGNQPQHF; CDR3nt: TGTGCCAGCAGTTCTCATGACAGGGGTAATCAGCCCCAGCATTTT
d_gene: TRBD2; j_gene: TRBJ2-5; abundance: NA; v_gene: TRBV9; CDR3aa: CASSVDGAGDLQETQYF; CDR3nt: TGTGCCAGCAGCGTAGATGGAGCGGGAGACCTCCAAGAGACCCAGTACTTC
d_gene: TRBD1; j_gene: TRBJ1-2; abundance: once; v_gene: TRBV2; CDR3aa: CASSEGDSHLSF; CDR3nt: TGTGCCAGCAGTGAAGGGGACAGCCACCTTTCCTTC
d_gene: TRBD1; j_gene: TRBJ2-2; abundance: NA; v_gene: TRBV9; CDR3aa: CASSVEGTDTGELFF; CDR3nt: TGTGCCAGCAGCGTTGAAGGGACAGATACCGGGGAGCTGTTTTTT
d_gene: TRBD2; j_gene: TRBJ2-7; abundance: many; v_gene: TRBV6-1; CDR3aa: CASSEMASGSYEQYF; CDR3nt: TGTGCCAGCAGTGAAATGGCTAGCGGGAGCTACGAGCAGTACTTC
d_gene: TRBD1; j_gene: TRBJ2-2; abundance: NA; v_gene: TRBV9; CDR3aa: CASSVETGDIGELFF; CDR3nt: TGTGCCAGCAGCGTAGAGACAGGGGACATCGGGGAGCTGTTTTTT
d_gene: NA; j_gene: TRBJ2-7; abundance: NA; v_gene: TRBV5-4; CDR3aa: CASSLVPGTYEQYF; CDR3nt: TGTGCCAGCAGCTTGGTCCCAGGGACCTACGAGCAGTACTTC
d_gene: TRBD1; j_gene: TRBJ2-5; abundance: NA; v_gene: TRBV4-1; CDR3aa: CASRDGTGRETQYF; CDR3nt: TGCGCCAGCAGAGACGGGACAGGGAGAGAGACCCAGTACTTC
d_gene: NA; j_gene: TRBJ2-7; abundance: NA; v_gene: TRBV5-1; CDR3aa: CASSYRGAWGTLVSYEQYF; CDR3nt: TGCGCCAGCAGCTATCGGGGGGCGTGGGGGACACTAGTCTCCTACGAGCAGTACTTC
d_gene: NA; j_gene: TRBJ2-7; abundance: NA; v_gene: TRBV5-1; CDR3aa: CASSLGGINYEQYF; CDR3nt: TGCGCCAGCAGCCTGGGGGGCATAAACTACGAGCAGTACTTC
d_gene: TRBD1; j_gene: TRBJ1-1; abundance: NA; v_gene: TRBV7-9; CDR3aa: CASSFHRDRGNTEAFF; CDR3nt: TGTGCCAGCAGCTTCCACCGGGACAGGGGTAACACTGAAGCTTTCTTT
d_gene: NA; j_gene: TRBJ2-1; abundance: NA; v_gene: TRBV4-1; CDR3aa: CASSRESYNEQFF; CDR3nt: TGCGCCAGCAGCCGGGAGAGTTACAATGAGCAGTTCTTC
d_gene: NA; j_gene: TRBJ1-2; abundance: once; v_gene: TRBV27; CDR3aa: CASSASGTPYGYTF; CDR3nt: TGTGCCAGCAGTGCCTCCGGGACACCCTATGGCTACACCTTC
d_gene: TRBD2; j_gene: TRBJ2-1; abundance: once; v_gene: TRBV7-2; CDR3aa: CASSLTSGGVQSYNEQFF; CDR3nt: TGTGCCAGCAGCTTAACTAGCGGGGGGGTACAGTCCTACAATGAGCAGTTCTTC
d_gene: NA; j_gene: TRBJ1-2; abundance: few; v_gene: TRBV10-3; CDR3aa: CAISEQINYGYTF; CDR3nt: TGTGCCATCAGTGAACAAATTAACTATGGCTACACCTTC
d_gene: NA; j_gene: TRBJ2-5; abundance: once; v_gene: TRBV5-4; CDR3aa: CASSRTVQETQYF; CDR3nt: TGTGCCAGCAGCCGGACAGTACAAGAGACCCAGTACTTC
d_gene: TRBD2; j_gene: TRBJ2-1; abundance: NA; v_gene: TRBV27; CDR3aa: CASSPGGGFEQFF; CDR3nt: TGTGCCAGCAGTCCGGGGGGGGGTTTTGAGCAGTTCTTC
d_gene: TRBD2; j_gene: TRBJ2-3; abundance: NA; v_gene: TRBV29-1; CDR3aa: CSVDRAGATDTQYF; CDR3nt: TGCAGCGTTGATCGAGCGGGAGCGACAGATACGCAGTATTTT
d_gene: TRBD1; j_gene: TRBJ1-5; abundance: NA; v_gene: TRBV4-1; CDR3aa: CASSQGDSHQPQHF; CDR3nt: TGCGCCAGCAGCCAAGGGGACAGTCATCAGCCCCAGCATTTT
d_gene: TRBD2; j_gene: TRBJ2-7; abundance: NA; v_gene: TRBV5-6; CDR3aa: CASSPGLAGVEQYF; CDR3nt: TGTGCCAGCAGCCCGGGACTAGCGGGAGTCGAGCAGTACTTC
d_gene: NA; j_gene: TRBJ2-7; abundance: NA; v_gene: TRBV4-2; CDR3aa: CASSQHPGAGSPYEQYF; CDR3nt: TGTGCCAGCAGCCAACACCCCGGGGCGGGATCCCCCTACGAGCAGTACTTC
d_gene: NA; j_gene: TRBJ1-2; abundance: few; v_gene: TRBV30; CDR3aa: CAWRGHRTNGYTF; CDR3nt: TGTGCCTGGAGGGGACACCGAACTAACGGCTACACCTTC
d_gene: NA; j_gene: TRBJ1-2; abundance: NA; v_gene: TRBV7-8; CDR3aa: CASSFGSPGGGYTF; CDR3nt: TGTGCCAGCAGCTTCGGGTCCCCCGGGGGAGGCTACACCTTC
d_gene: NA; j_gene: TRBJ1-1; abundance: NA; v_gene: TRBV5-6; CDR3aa: CASSLWSLREAFF; CDR3nt: TGTGCCAGCAGCTTGTGGAGCCTACGAGAAGCTTTCTTT
d_gene: NA; j_gene: TRBJ1-3; abundance: NA; v_gene: TRBV15; CDR3aa: CATSREYRRPGNTIYF; CDR3nt: TGTGCCACCAGCAGAGAGTACAGAAGGCCGGGAAACACCATATATTTT
d_gene: NA; j_gene: TRBJ2-2; abundance: NA; v_gene: TRBV5-5; CDR3aa: CASSEMTSTGELFF; CDR3nt: TGTGCCAGCAGCGAGATGACAAGCACCGGGGAGCTGTTTTTT
d_gene: NA; j_gene: TRBJ1-4; abundance: NA; v_gene: TRBV12-5; CDR3aa: CASGFDRVGNEKLFF; CDR3nt: TGTGCTAGTGGTTTCGACCGTGTCGGGAATGAAAAACTGTTTTTT
d_gene: TRBD1; j_gene: TRBJ2-3; abundance: few; v_gene: TRBV19; CDR3aa: CASSASQGVRVTDTQYF; CDR3nt: TGTGCCAGTAGTGCTTCCCAGGGGGTACGAGTGACAGATACGCAGTATTTT
d_gene: TRBD1; j_gene: TRBJ1-1; abundance: NA; v_gene: TRBV19; CDR3aa: CASSISPGGRVTEAFF; CDR3nt: TGTGCCAGTAGTATAAGCCCAGGGGGAAGGGTTACTGAAGCTTTCTTT
d_gene: NA; j_gene: TRBJ1-2; abundance: NA; v_gene: TRBV6-6; CDR3aa: CASSYSIVEGRDGYTF; CDR3nt: TGTGCCAGCAGTTATTCTATAGTCGAGGGAAGGGATGGCTACACCTTC
d_gene: NA; j_gene: TRBJ2-1; abundance: once; v_gene: TRBV9; CDR3aa: CASSAREAHYNEQFF; CDR3nt: TGTGCCAGCAGCGCGAGGGAGGCCCACTACAATGAGCAGTTCTTC
d_gene: NA; j_gene: TRBJ2-3; abundance: NA; v_gene: TRBV4-1; CDR3aa: CASSQDGPYDQYF; CDR3nt: TGCGCCAGCAGCCAAGATGGGCCCTACGACCAGTATTTT